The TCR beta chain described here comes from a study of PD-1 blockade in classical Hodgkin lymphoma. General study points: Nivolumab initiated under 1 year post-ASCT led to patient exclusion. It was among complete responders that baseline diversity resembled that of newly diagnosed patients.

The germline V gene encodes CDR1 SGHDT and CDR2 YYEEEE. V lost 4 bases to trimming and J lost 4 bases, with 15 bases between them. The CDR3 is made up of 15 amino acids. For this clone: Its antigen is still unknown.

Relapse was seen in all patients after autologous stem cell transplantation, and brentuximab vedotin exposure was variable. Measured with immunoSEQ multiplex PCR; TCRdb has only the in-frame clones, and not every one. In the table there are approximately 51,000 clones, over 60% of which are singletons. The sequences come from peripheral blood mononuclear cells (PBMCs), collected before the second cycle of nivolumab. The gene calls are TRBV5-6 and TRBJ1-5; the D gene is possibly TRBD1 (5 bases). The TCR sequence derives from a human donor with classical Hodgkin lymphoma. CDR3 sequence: CASSPEDTPNQPQHF. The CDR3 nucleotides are TGTGCCAGCAGCCCGGAGGACACTCCGAATCAGCCCCAGCATTTT. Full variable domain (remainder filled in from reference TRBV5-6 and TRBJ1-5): DAGVTQSPTHLIKTRGQQVTLRCSPKSGHDTVSWYQQALGQGPQFIFQYYEEEERQRGNFPDRFSGHQFPNYSSELNVNALLLGDSALYLCASSPEDTPNQPQHFGDGTRLSIL.